Listed here are 24 T cell receptor beta chains from one sample, sequenced in a study of blood T cell repertoires in COVID-19. The assay was immunoSEQ multiplex PCR, and TCRdb's table has in-frame clones only and misses some. The table has about 90,000 clones, approximately 92% seen once. The sequenced sample consisted of peripheral blood. Every receptor here comes from a woman aged 60-75 years with active COVID-19.

The V call is TRBV11-2, the J call TRBJ2-1, with 7 bases that match TRBD2. Germline assignment: CDR1 SGHAT and CDR2 FQNNGV. The CDR3 length is 17 residues. V shed 1 base, J shed 5 bases, and the junction held 11 bases outside the gene matches. The CDR3, as DNA: TGTGCCAGCAGCTTAGGGGGGACTCGAGCGGGGAACAATGAGCAGTTCTTC. Protein product: CASSLGGTRAGNNEQFF.

The count of this clone is one. The V call is TRBV4-1, the J call TRBJ2-7, with D perhaps matching TRBD2 (6 bases). V lost 3 bases, J lost 0 bases, and 9 bases lay in between. Germline lookup yields CDR1 MGHRA and CDR2 YSYEKL. The CDR3 runs to 14 residues. In nucleotides, the CDR3 is TGCGCCAGCAGCCAGGGGGGTAACTCCTACGAGCAGTACTTC. Translation: CASSQGGNSYEQYF.

This clone was observed once. The chain uses TRBV12-5 and TRBJ2-7; weak D call: TRBD2 (6 bases). Trimming left V 10 bases short and J 4 bases short, with 14 bases between. CDR3 length equals 12 residues. CDR1 is LGHNT and CDR2 is FRNRAP in the germline V gene. CDR3: CATGLNVYEQYF. In nucleotides, the CDR3 is TGTGCTACGGGACTCAATGTTTACGAGCAGTACTTC. Looking up the rest from reference TRBV12-5 and TRBJ2-7 gives the full variable domain: DARVTQTPRHKVTEMGQEVTMRCQPILGHNTVFWYRQTMMQGLELLAYFRNRAPLDDSGMPKDRFSAEMPDATLATLKIQPSEPRDSAVYFCATGLNVYEQYFGPGTRLTVT.

This chain uses TRBV6-5 with TRBJ1-1; no firm D call. The CDR3 length is 12 residues. Trimming cost V 2 bases and J 4 bases, with 5 bases left between them. Germline V CDR1 and CDR2: MNHEY, SVGAGI. DNA for the CDR3: TGTGCCAGCAGTTACGGAGGCACTGAAGCTTTCTTT. It codes for CASSYGGTEAFF.

In this sample, this clone turned up once. The chain recombines TRBV6-1 with TRBJ2-1; perhaps TRBD1 as D (7 bases). The CDR3 runs 19 residues. Trimming removed 0 bases from V and 10 bases from J, with 28 bases in between. Germline lookup yields CDR1 MNHNS and CDR2 SASEGT. Here the CDR3 reads CASSEAGWRGRAPGGEQFF. The DNA for the CDR3 is TGTGCCAGCAGTGAAGCCGGGTGGAGGGGGCGGGCTCCCGGCGGGGAGCAGTTCTTC.

J is TRBJ1-1 and V is TRBV9; TRBD1 matches at 8 bases. Germline loops: CDR1 SGDLS, CDR2 YYNGEE. The trim removed 3 bases at V and 1 base at J, leaving 2 bases unmatched. This CDR3 comprises 14 residues. CDR3 in amino acids: CASSAGTGNTEAFF. The CDR3 bases are TGTGCCAGCAGCGCCGGGACAGGGAACACTGAAGCTTTCTTT.

DNA of the CDR3: TGTGCCAGCAGCACCAAGGGCGGGAGTGTCGGGGAGCTGTTTTTT. As protein: CASSTKGGSVGELFF. J is TRBJ2-2 and V is TRBV7-3, with 7 nucleotides matching TRBD2. There are 15 residues in the CDR3. The V segment lost 5 bases and the J segment 7 bases; nucleotides outside the gene matches: 10. Germline CDR1 and CDR2: SGHTA and FQGTGA.

The chain recombines TRBV5-4 with TRBJ2-5, with 8 bases fitting TRBD1. Trimming cost V 3 bases and J 5 bases; bases outside gene matches: 9. The CDR3 covers 15 residues. The V gene's germline CDR1 is SGHNT and CDR2 YYREEE (reference sequence). CDR3 coding DNA: TGTGCCAGCAGCTCCCCAGGGGGCGACACGGAGACCCAGTACTTC. Translating gives CASSSPGGDTETQYF.

V is TRBV12-5 and J is TRBJ2-7; TRBD1 aligns across 9 bases. Trimming at V came to 7 bases and at J to 2 bases, leaving 12 bases not matched to a gene. CDR1 and CDR2 (germline): LGHNT, FRNRAP. The CDR3 is 16 amino acids. CDR3 nucleotide sequence: TGTGCTAGTGTAAACCCCGGGACAGGGTGTCCCTACGAGCAGTACTTC. The encoded protein is CASVNPGTGCPYEQYF. Full variable domain (rest looked up from reference TRBV12-5 and TRBJ2-7): DARVTQTPRHKVTEMGQEVTMRCQPILGHNTVFWYRQTMMQGLELLAYFRNRAPLDDSGMPKDRFSAEMPDATLATLKIQPSEPRDSAVYFCASVNPGTGCPYEQYFGPGTRLTVT.

The chain couples TRBV11-3 to TRBJ1-1, with D possibly TRBD1 on 6 matching bases. Germline CDR1 and CDR2: SGHNT and YENEEA. The CDR3 consists of 15 residues. V was cut by 3 bases and J by 5 bases, with 16 bases left in between. DNA of the CDR3: TGTGCCAGCAGCTTCGTCTCAGTTAGGGGGACTGAAGCTTTCTTT. Its translation: CASSFVSVRGTEAFF. The full variable domain, completed using reference TRBV11-3 and TRBJ1-1, is EAGVVQSPRYKIIEKKQPVAFWCNPISGHNTLYWYLQNLGQGPELLIRYENEEAVDDSQLPKDRFSAERLKGVDSTLKIQPAELGDSAVYLCASSFVSVRGTEAFFGQGTRLTVV.

This clone was seen only once. The chain has TRBV28 and TRBJ2-1; TRBD2 aligns across 10 bases. The CDR3 totals 14 residues. Germline CDR1 is MDHEN and CDR2 is SYDVKM. With 6 bases clipped from V and 5 bases from J, the junction kept 4 bases outside the gene matches. CDR3 DNA: TGTGCCAGCAGAGCGGGGGGGGCGAACAATGAGCAGTTCTTC. This encodes CASRAGGANNEQFF.

This clone is a singleton in its sample. This chain links TRBV3-1 (or the pseudogene TRBV3-2) with TRBJ1-2; D is ambiguous. The germline CDR1 and CDR2 sequences are LGHDT and YNNKEL (reference sequence). This CDR3 region has 18 residues. Trimming cost V 1 base and J 3 bases, with 21 bases left between them. The CDR3 region has the DNA TGTGCCAGCAGCCAAGCTGACCTAGGAGGGATGGTAGACTATGGCTACACCTTC. Translated: CASSQADLGGMVDYGYTF.

CDR3 in amino acids: CASSYLGGLETYEQYF. The CDR3 DNA sequence: TGTGCCAGCAGTTACTTGGGGGGACTGGAAACCTACGAGCAGTACTTC. The V and J genes are TRBV6-5 and TRBJ2-7; perhaps TRBD2 as D (6 bases). This CDR3 is 16 amino acids long. Germline V gene data show CDR1 as MNHEY and CDR2 as SVGAGI. Trimming left V 1 base short and J 2 bases short, with 15 bases between.

The chain combines TRBV5-4 with TRBJ2-3, with 8 bases aligning to TRBD1. With 4 bases clipped from V and 4 bases from J, the junction kept 11 bases outside the gene matches. In germline, CDR1 is SGHNT, CDR2 YYREEE (reference sequence). The CDR3 runs 16 residues. CDR3: CASSPRTGKLADTQYF. The CDR3 DNA sequence: TGTGCCAGCAGCCCCAGGACAGGGAAGTTGGCAGATACGCAGTATTTT.

The chain combines TRBV6-2 or TRBV6-3 with TRBJ2-5; TRBD1 matches at 8 bases. V shed 6 bases and J 3 bases; nucleotides not matched to a gene: 9. The CDR3 sequence is 15 residues long. CDR1 is MNHEY, CDR2 SVGEGT, per germline. The CDR3 bases are TGTGCCAGCAGCCGGCCCGTGGACAGGGAAGAGACCCAGTACTTC. Its translation: CASSRPVDREETQYF.

The chain has TRBV6-6 and TRBJ2-7, with 7 bases identical to TRBD1. Trimming took 6 bases from V and 2 from J; bases not matched to a gene: 10. The CDR3 is 15 amino acids. Germline CDR1 reads MNHNY; CDR2 reads SVGAGI (reference sequence). The CDR3 region is CASRPPRDSPYEQYF. CDR3 DNA sequence: TGTGCCAGCAGACCACCACGGGACAGCCCCTACGAGCAGTACTTC.

The V and J genes are TRBV7-2 and TRBJ2-3; 7 bases are shared with TRBD2. Germline-derived CDR1 and CDR2 are SGHTA and FQGNSA. This CDR3 region has 15 residues. The junction had 4 bases not matched to a gene; V was cut back by 2 bases and J by 2 bases. CDR3 bases: TGTGCCAGCAGCTTACAGCGGGGCATCACAGATACGCAGTATTTT. Protein: CASSLQRGITDTQYF.

The rearrangement uses TRBV7-8 and TRBJ1-5, with D possibly TRBD1 on 6 matching bases. This CDR3 has 15 amino acids. V was shortened by 1 base and J by 3 bases, with 10 bases between the two germline ends. Germline V gives CDR1 SGHVS, CDR2 FQNEAQ. The CDR3 bases are TGTGCCAGCAGCTTAGGAACAGGGCACAATCAGCCCCAGCATTTT. This codes for CASSLGTGHNQPQHF.

This chain links TRBV24-1 with TRBJ2-7; maybe TRBD1 (6 bases). The CDR3 extends over 17 amino acids. Trimming took off 2 bases at V and 2 bases at J, with 18 bases between the two ends. Germline-derived CDR1 and CDR2 are KGHDR and SFDVKD. The CDR3: CATSDSTGQLRAYEQYF. The CDR3 nucleotides are TGTGCCACCAGTGATTCGACGGGACAACTGAGAGCCTACGAGCAGTACTTC.

This sequence joins TRBV4-3 and TRBJ2-1, with TRBD1 matching over 7 bases. The CDR3 has 13 amino acids. Germline values: CDR1 LGHNA, CDR2 YSLEER. Germline trimming cut 3 bases from V and 12 bases from J; bases unmatched to any gene: 8. The CDR3 region is CASSQQANRGQFF. The CDR3, as DNA: TGCGCCAGCAGCCAGCAGGCGAACAGGGGGCAGTTCTTC.

The genes are TRBV13 and TRBJ1-4; D perhaps matches TRBD1 (6 bases). The ends were cut back, 7 bases at V and 7 bases at J, with 16 bases in the middle. The CDR3 totals 14 residues. Germline CDR1 is PRHDT and CDR2 is FYEKMQ (reference sequence). This CDR3 is CASIFRQEPEKLFF. In DNA, the CDR3 is TGTGCCAGCATCTTTCGACAGGAACCTGAAAAACTGTTTTTT.

The chain links TRBV7-9 to TRBJ2-7; 8 bases are a match to TRBD1. The CDR3 contains 16 residues. Germline CDR1 reads SEHNR; CDR2 reads FQNEAQ (reference sequence). V shed 5 bases, J shed 1 base, and the junction held 10 bases outside the gene matches. CDR3 sequence (DNA): TGTGCCAGCAGCACTCTCGGGGACAGGAATTCCTACGAGCAGTACTTC. This translates into CASSTLGDRNSYEQYF.

The chain couples TRBV3-1 (or the pseudogene TRBV3-2) to TRBJ2-7; tentatively, D is TRBD1 (5 bases). V was trimmed by 1 base and J by 2 bases, leaving 9 bases between them. CDR1 and CDR2 from the germline V gene are LGHDT and YNNKEL (reference sequence). The length of the CDR3 is 14 residues. CDR3 DNA: TGTGCCAGCAGCCAAGCTCCAGGGACCTACGAGCAGTACTTC. It encodes CASSQAPGTYEQYF.

The CDR3 protein is CASSSAQLIDGYTF. Written as DNA, the CDR3 is TGTGCCAGCAGTTCGGCACAGCTTATAGATGGCTACACCTTC. The chain uses TRBV6-5 and TRBJ1-2, with D unclear. The length of the CDR3 is 14 residues. With 4 bases removed from V and 6 bases from J, the gap between germline ends came to 15 bases. Per the germline V gene, CDR1 is MNHEY and CDR2 is SVGAGI.